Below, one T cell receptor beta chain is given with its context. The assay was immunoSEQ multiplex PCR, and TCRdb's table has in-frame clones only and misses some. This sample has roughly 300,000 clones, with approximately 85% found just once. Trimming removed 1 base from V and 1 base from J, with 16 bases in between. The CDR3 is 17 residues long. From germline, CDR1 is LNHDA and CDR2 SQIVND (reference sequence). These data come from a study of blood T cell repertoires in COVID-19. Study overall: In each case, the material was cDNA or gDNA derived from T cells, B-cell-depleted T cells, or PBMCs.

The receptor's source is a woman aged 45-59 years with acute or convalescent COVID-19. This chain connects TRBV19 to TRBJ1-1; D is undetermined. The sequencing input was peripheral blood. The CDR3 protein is CASSIVSKGGRNTEAFF. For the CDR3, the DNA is TGTGCCAGTAGTATAGTATCTAAGGGAGGACGGAACACTGAAGCTTTCTTT.